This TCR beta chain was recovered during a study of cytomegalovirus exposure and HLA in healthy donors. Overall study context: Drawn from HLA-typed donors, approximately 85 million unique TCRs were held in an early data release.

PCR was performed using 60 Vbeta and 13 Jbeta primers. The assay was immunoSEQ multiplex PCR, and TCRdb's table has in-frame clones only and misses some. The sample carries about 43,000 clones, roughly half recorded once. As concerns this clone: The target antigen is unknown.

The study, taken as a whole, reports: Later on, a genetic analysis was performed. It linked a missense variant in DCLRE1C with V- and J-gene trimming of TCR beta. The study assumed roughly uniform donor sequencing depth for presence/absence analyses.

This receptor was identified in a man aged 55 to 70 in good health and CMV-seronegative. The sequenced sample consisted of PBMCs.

The CDR3 nucleotides read TGTGCCAGCAGCGTTAGCGGGGGGGCCTATGGCTACACCTTC. Translated: CASSVSGGAYGYTF. This chain uses TRBV9 with TRBJ1-2; a possible D gene is TRBD1 (6 bases). Germline V lookup: CDR1 SGDLS, CDR2 YYNGEE. Trimming took 2 bases from V and 4 from J, leaving 12 bases between them. The CDR3 is 14 residues long.